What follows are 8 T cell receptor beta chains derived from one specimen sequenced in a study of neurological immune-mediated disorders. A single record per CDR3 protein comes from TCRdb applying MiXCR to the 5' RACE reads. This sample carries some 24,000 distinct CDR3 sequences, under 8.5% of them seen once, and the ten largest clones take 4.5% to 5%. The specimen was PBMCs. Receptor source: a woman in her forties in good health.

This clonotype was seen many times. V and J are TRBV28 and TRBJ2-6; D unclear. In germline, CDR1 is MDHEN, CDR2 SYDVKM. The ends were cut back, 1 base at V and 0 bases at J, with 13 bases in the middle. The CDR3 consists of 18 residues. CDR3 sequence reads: CASSLSSGPGSGANVLTF. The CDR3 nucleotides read TGTGCCAGCAGTTTATCATCTGGGCCAGGCTCTGGGGCCAACGTCCTGACTTTC.

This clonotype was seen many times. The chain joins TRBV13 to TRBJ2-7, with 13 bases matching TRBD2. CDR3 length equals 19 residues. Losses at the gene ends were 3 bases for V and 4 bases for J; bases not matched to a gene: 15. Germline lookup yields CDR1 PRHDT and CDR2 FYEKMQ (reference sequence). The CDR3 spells CASSFSPGLAGNVGYEQYF. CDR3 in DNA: TGTGCCAGCAGCTTCTCCCCGGGACTAGCGGGAAATGTCGGGTACGAGCAGTACTTC. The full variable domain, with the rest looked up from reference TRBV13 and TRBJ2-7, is AAGVIQSPRHLIKEKRETATLKCYPIPRHDTVYWYQQGPGQDPQFLISFYEKMQSDKGSIPDRFSAQQFSDYHSELNMSSLELGDSALYFCASSFSPGLAGNVGYEQYFGPGTRLTVT.

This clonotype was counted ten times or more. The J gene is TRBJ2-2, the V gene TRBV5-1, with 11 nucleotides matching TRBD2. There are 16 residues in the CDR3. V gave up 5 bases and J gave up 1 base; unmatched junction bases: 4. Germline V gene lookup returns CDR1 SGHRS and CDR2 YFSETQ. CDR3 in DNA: TGCGCCAGCAGGGATGGACTAGCGGGGAACACCGGGGAGCTGTTTTTT. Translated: CASRDGLAGNTGELFF.

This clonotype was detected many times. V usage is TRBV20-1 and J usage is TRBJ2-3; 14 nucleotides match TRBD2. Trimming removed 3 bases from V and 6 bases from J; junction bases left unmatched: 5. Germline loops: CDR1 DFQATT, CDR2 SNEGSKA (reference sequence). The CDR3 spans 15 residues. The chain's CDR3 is CSASSRLAGGDTQYF. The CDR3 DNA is TGCAGTGCTAGTAGTCGACTAGCGGGAGGGGATACGCAGTATTTT.

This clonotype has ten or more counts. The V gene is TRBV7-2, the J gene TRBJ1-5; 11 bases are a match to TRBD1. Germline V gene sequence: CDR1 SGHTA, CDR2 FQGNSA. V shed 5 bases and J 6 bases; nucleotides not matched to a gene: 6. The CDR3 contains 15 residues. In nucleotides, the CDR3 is TGTGCCAGCAGCCCCGGCGGACAGGGGGCTCAGCCCCAGCATTTT. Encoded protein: CASSPGGQGAQPQHF.

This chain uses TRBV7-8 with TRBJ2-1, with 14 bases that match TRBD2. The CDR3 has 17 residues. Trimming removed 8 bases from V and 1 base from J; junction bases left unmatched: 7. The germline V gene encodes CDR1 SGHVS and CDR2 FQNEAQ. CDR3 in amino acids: CASGGTSGRSSYNEQFF. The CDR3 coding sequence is TGTGCCAGCGGCGGGACTAGCGGGAGAAGTTCCTACAATGAGCAGTTCTTC.

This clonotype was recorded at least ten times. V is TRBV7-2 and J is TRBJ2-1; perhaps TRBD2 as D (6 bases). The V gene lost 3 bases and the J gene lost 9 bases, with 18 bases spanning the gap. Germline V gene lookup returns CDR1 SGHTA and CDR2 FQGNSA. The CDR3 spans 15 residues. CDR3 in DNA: TGTGCCAGCAGCTTTCGAATACCAGCGGGCCGTGAGCAGTTCTTC. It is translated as CASSFRIPAGREQFF.

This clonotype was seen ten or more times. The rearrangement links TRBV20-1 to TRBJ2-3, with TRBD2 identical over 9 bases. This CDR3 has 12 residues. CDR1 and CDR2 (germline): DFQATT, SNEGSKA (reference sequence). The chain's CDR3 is CRVSGSADTQYF. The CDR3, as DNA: TGCAGGGTTAGCGGGAGCGCAGATACGCAGTATTTT.